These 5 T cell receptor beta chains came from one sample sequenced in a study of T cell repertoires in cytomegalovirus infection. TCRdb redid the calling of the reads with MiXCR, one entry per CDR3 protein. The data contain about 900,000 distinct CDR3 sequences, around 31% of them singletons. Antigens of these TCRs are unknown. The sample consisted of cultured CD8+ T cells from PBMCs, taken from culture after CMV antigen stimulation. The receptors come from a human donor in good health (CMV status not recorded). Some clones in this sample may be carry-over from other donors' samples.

In DNA, the CDR3 is TGTGCCAGCAGCTTATGGTTTGCCCCCGGGACAGGGGGGTTTTATGTTTCTGAAGCTTTCTTT. Its protein is CASSLWFAPGTGGFYVSEAFF. V gene TRBV11-2 combines with J gene TRBJ1-1; TRBD1 matches at 11 bases. V shed 2 bases, J shed 6 bases, and the junction held 23 bases outside the gene matches. Germline V lookup: CDR1 SGHAT, CDR2 FQNNGV. The CDR3 length is 21 residues.

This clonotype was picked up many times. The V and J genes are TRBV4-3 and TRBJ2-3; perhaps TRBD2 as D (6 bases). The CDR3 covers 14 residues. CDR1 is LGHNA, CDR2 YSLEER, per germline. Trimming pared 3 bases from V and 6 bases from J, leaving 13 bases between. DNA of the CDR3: TGCGCCAGCAGCCATGGTGGGACTTTGGATACGCAGTATTTT. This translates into CASSHGGTLDTQYF.

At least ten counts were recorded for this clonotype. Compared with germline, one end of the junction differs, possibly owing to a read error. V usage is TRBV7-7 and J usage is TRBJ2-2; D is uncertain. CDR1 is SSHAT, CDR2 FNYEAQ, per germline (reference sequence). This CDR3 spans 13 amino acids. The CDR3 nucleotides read TGTGCTAGCAGCATTAGTGGGACCGGGGAGCTGTTTTTT. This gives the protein CASSISGTGELFF.

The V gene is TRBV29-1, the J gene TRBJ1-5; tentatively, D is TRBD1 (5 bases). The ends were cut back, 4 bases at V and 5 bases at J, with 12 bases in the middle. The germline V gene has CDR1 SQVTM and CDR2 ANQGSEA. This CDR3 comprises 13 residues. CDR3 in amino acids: CSVVVGDYQPQHF. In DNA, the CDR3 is TGCAGCGTTGTGGTAGGGGATTATCAGCCCCAGCATTTT. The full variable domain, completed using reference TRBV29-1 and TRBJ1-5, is SAVISQKPSRDICQRGTSLTIQCQVDSQVTMMFWYRQQPGQSLTLIATANQGSEATYESGFVIDKFPISRPNLTFSTLTVSNMSPEDSSIYLCSVVVGDYQPQHFGDGTRLSIL.

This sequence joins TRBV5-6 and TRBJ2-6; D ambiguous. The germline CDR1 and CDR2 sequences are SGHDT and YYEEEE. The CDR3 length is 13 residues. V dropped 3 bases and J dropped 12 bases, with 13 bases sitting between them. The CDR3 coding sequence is TGTGCCAGCAGCTCTGGCCCTACCGTCGTCCTGACTTTC. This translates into CASSSGPTVVLTF.